The rows below give T cell receptor beta chains drawn from one sample of a study of regulatory T cells in long-lasting Graves disease. MiXCR, applied by TCRdb to the multiplex PCR reads, yields one record per CDR3 protein. The data contain around 450,000 distinct CDR3 sequences, about 15% of them singletons. These data were likewise used in another study, on T cells in Graves' hyperthyroidism and ophthalmopathy.

The sample consisted of peripheral blood mononuclear cells (PBMCs), taken at new diagnosis, from a patient treated with antithyroid drugs. These receptors came from a woman between 35 and 50 years old with Graves disease. CDR3s include the opening cysteine and the closing phenylalanine or tryptophan. A D gene is named only where the DNA matches it firmly. A row's size may be missing; if present it is once, few, many or a size class.

clone_size j_call d_call v_call cdr3_length cdr3_aa cdr3_nt
NA TRBJ2-1 TRBD1 TRBV28 16 CASSLRGTGAHDEQFF TGTGCCAGCAGTTTACGGGGGACAGGGGCGCACGATGAGCAGTTCTTC
few TRBJ2-1 NA TRBV4-1 16 CASSQGPQSPYNEQFF TGCGCCAGCAGCCAAGGCCCTCAAAGTCCCTACAATGAGCAGTTCTTC
NA TRBJ2-1 NA TRBV11-2 14 CASSRPQGIYEQFF TGCGCCAGCAGCAGACCTCAGGGGATCTATGAGCAGTTCTTC
few TRBJ2-1 TRBD2 TRBV20-1 15 CSARDGTSDYNEQFF TGCAGTGCTAGAGATGGGACTAGTGACTACAATGAGCAGTTCTTC
NA TRBJ1-1 NA TRBV18 13 CGSSPRGNTEAFF TGTGGCAGCTCACCCCGGGGAAACACTGAAGCTTTCTTT
many TRBJ2-3 TRBD1 TRBV7-9 15 CASSLTGIIPDTQYF TGTGCCAGCAGCCTGACAGGGATAATTCCAGATACGCAGTATTTT
many TRBJ1-2 NA TRBV12-3/TRBV12-4 14 CASSLGRGNYGYTF TGTGCCAGCAGTTTGGGCAGGGGCAACTATGGCTACACCTTC
many TRBJ2-7 TRBD2 TRBV28 13 CASSQREARGTYF TGTGCCAGCAGCCAGCGGGAGGCCAGAGGTACGTACTTC
NA TRBJ1-1 NA TRBV27 13 CASSLSYSDEAFF TGTGCCAGCAGTTTATCTTACAGTGATGAAGCTTTCTTT
NA TRBJ2-1 TRBD2 TRBV30 14 CACDGGLAGDEQFF TGTGCCTGCGACGGAGGACTAGCGGGGGATGAGCAGTTCTTC
many TRBJ2-1 NA TRBV6-2/TRBV6-3 15 CASSYAAGNLREQFF TGTGCCAGCAGTTACGCCGCGGGAAACCTACGGGAGCAGTTCTTC
many TRBJ1-2 NA TRBV12-3/TRBV12-4 12 CASSLTTHGYTF TGTGCCAGCAGTTTGACAACCCATGGCTACACCTTC
many TRBJ2-3 NA TRBV30 14 CAWSVRGSGDTQYF TGTGCCTGGAGTGTACGTGGGAGTGGGGATACGCAGTATTTT
NA TRBJ1-6 NA TRBV28 13 CASSLSDYSPLHF TGTGCCAGCAGTTTGTCCGACTATTCACCCCTCCACTTT
many TRBJ2-1 NA TRBV28 13 CASTPGRDNEQFF TGTGCCAGCACCCCCGGACGGGACAATGAGCAGTTCTTC
NA TRBJ2-1 NA TRBV18 18 CASSPPPFGGEGFDEQFF TGTGCCAGCTCACCACCCCCGTTTGGGGGTGAAGGTTTCGATGAGCAGTTCTTC
many TRBJ2-7 TRBD2 TRBV6-2/TRBV6-3 14 CASSYSGRNYEQYF TGTGCCAGCAGTTACTCCGGGAGGAACTACGAGCAGTACTTC
few TRBJ1-1 NA TRBV3-1 14 CASSPAGGATEAFF TGTGCCAGCAGCCCTGCCGGGGGGGCCACTGAAGCTTTCTTT
NA TRBJ2-5 TRBD1 TRBV7-9 15 CASSPTWDRQETQYF TGTGCCAGCAGCCCAACCTGGGACAGACAAGAGACCCAGTACTTC
many TRBJ1-5 NA TRBV2 16 CASSEVMGDSNQPQHF TGTGCCAGCAGTGAAGTAATGGGGGACAGCAATCAGCCCCAGCATTTT